A selection of T cell receptor beta chains follows, all from one sample in a study of T cell responses to AZD1222 COVID-19 vaccine. Data came from immunoSEQ multiplex PCR; TCRdb stores just in-frame clones and leaves some out. Of tens of thousands of clones detected, over 75% appear once; the ten largest clones hold 2.5% to 4%. The source material was peripheral blood, sampled 28 days after the second AZD1222 dose. The receptors here all came from an adult who received the AZD1222 COVID-19 vaccine. Each CDR3 is given with its conserved first and last residue. D genes are given only for firm matches. Clone size is not always given. Where it is, it says once, few, many or a class for expanded clones.

NA	TRBV24-1	TRBJ2-1	TRBD2	TGTGCCACCAGTGATTCAGGACTAGCGGGTCGCAATGAGCAGTTCTTC	CATSDSGLAGRNEQFF
NA	TRBV28	TRBJ1-2	NA	TGTGCCAGCAGTTTAAGAGGCGGTGGCTACACCTTC	CASSLRGGGYTF
NA	TRBV30	TRBJ2-5	NA	TGTGCCTGGAGTGTAAGAGAGACCCAGTACTTC	CAWSVRETQYF
NA	TRBV19	TRBJ2-1	TRBD1	TGTGCCAGTAGTATAGGGGGACAGGGACCCTACAATGAGCAGTTCTTC	CASSIGGQGPYNEQFF
NA	TRBV7-3	TRBJ2-3	NA	TGTGCCAGCAGCACAGCCCCAGGGCCGACAGATACGCAGTATTTT	CASSTAPGPTDTQYF
NA	TRBV10-3	TRBJ1-1	NA	TGTGCCATCAGGGGCGATATTAACACTGAAGCTTTCTTT	CAIRGDINTEAFF
NA	TRBV30	TRBJ1-1	NA	TGTGCCTGGAGTCGCACCACTGAAGCTTTCTTT	CAWSRTTEAFF
NA	TRBV30	TRBJ1-5	NA	TGTGCCTGGAGTGCCGGCAGGGGTAGACAGCCCCAGCATTTT	CAWSAGRGRQPQHF
NA	TRBV2	TRBJ1-1	NA	TGTGCCAGCAGCCCGGGACGCAGGAACACTGAAGCTTTCTTT	CASSPGRRNTEAFF
once	TRBV19	TRBJ2-4	NA	TGTGCCAGTAGTATAGGTGCGAGGGGTATTAACATTCAGTACTTC	CASSIGARGINIQYF
NA	TRBV19	TRBJ2-5	NA	TGTGCCAGTAGTACAACTCAAGAGACCCAGTACTTC	CASSTTQETQYF
NA	TRBV3-1/TRBV3-2	TRBJ2-7	NA	TGTGCCAGCAGCCAACTCGACAGGAACGAGCAGTACTTC	CASSQLDRNEQYF
NA	TRBV5-4	TRBJ2-2	NA	TGTGCCAGCAGCTTGGGGAGTACCGGGGAGCTGTTTTTT	CASSLGSTGELFF
NA	TRBV18	TRBJ1-2	TRBD1	TGTGCCAGCTCACCGTCTGCCCAGGGGGTTAGGGTCTATGGCTACACCTTC	CASSPSAQGVRVYGYTF
NA	TRBV24-1	TRBJ1-1	NA	TGTGCCACCAGTGAGGAGGGAACTGAAGCTTTCTTT	CATSEEGTEAFF
NA	TRBV13	TRBJ2-2	NA	TGTGCCAGCAGCCTGGGGACGGGGGCCAACACCGGGGAGCTGTTTTTT	CASSLGTGANTGELFF
NA	TRBV11-3	TRBJ1-1	NA	TGTGCCAGCAGCTTGTTCTCCGGGACTGAAGCTTTCTTT	CASSLFSGTEAFF
few	TRBV7-3	TRBJ2-6	TRBD1	TGTGCCAGCAGCATAGGACAGGCCTCGAGCTCTGGGGCCAACGTCCTGACTTTC	CASSIGQASSSGANVLTF
NA	TRBV6-1	TRBJ2-7	NA	TGTGCCAGCAGTGAAGCTGGGCAGGTCTTCTACGAGCAGTACTTC	CASSEAGQVFYEQYF
NA	TRBV7-9	TRBJ1-3	NA	TGTGCCAGCAGCCCAAAAGACACCATATATTTT	CASSPKDTIYF
NA	TRBV13	TRBJ1-3	NA	TGTGCCAGCAGACGCCGGGAAGGGGGAAACACCATATATTTT	CASRRREGGNTIYF
NA	TRBV18	TRBJ2-1	TRBD1	TGTGCCAGCTCACCCCGGGACAGTTACAATGAGCAGTTCTTC	CASSPRDSYNEQFF
NA	TRBV2	TRBJ2-4	NA	TGTGCCAGCAGTGTCGGGGGAAGGAGCATTCAGTACTTC	CASSVGGRSIQYF
medium-sized	TRBV5-6	TRBJ2-7	NA	TGTGCCAGCGCAATCAATCACTACGAGCAGTACTTC	CASAINHYEQYF
NA	TRBV10-3	TRBJ1-1	TRBD1	TGTGCCATCAGCCTACAGGGGGCGAACACTGAAGCTTTCTTT	CAISLQGANTEAFF
NA	TRBV5-1	TRBJ2-7	NA	TGCGCCAGCAGCCAGCGGCAGGGGTTGTCGGGAGAGCAGTACTTC	CASSQRQGLSGEQYF
NA	TRBV12-5	TRBJ2-3	TRBD1	TGTGCTAGTGGTTTGGGACAGGGGACAGATACGCAGTATTTT	CASGLGQGTDTQYF
NA	TRBV5-4	TRBJ1-1	TRBD1	TGTGCCAGCAGCTTCGGACAGGGGAGGACTGAAGCTTTCTTT	CASSFGQGRTEAFF
NA	TRBV10-3	TRBJ1-2	NA	TGTGCCATAAGGACAGATCTGTCGGCGGGCTACACCTTC	CAIRTDLSAGYTF
NA	TRBV19	TRBJ2-3	TRBD2	TGTGCCAGTAGTTACGGGACTAGCGTGGATACGCAGTATTTT	CASSYGTSVDTQYF
NA	TRBV10-3	TRBJ2-1	NA	TGTGCCATCAGTGATACGGGAGAATACAATGAGCAGTTCTTC	CAISDTGEYNEQFF
NA	TRBV13	TRBJ1-5	NA	TGTGCCAGCAGCGTGATAGATCTCTATAGCAATCAGCCCCAGCATTTT	CASSVIDLYSNQPQHF
NA	TRBV30	TRBJ1-1	NA	TGTGCCTGGAGTGAGGGGGTAGTGGGCACTGAAGCTTTCTTT	CAWSEGVVGTEAFF
once	TRBV7-7	TRBJ2-2	NA	TGTGCCAGCAGCTTGGTAGAGAACACCGGGGAGCTGTTTTTT	CASSLVENTGELFF
NA	TRBV7-3	TRBJ2-5	TRBD2	TGTGCCAGCAGCTTAGATGGCGGGAGTCCCCACTTC	CASSLDGGSPHF
NA	TRBV30	TRBJ1-3	TRBD1	TGTGCCTGGAGACAGGGGGCGGGAAACACCATATATTTT	CAWRQGAGNTIYF
NA	TRBV7-9	TRBJ1-2	NA	TGTGCCAGCAGCTTAGCGCGTCGGGACGGCTATGGCTACACCTTC	CASSLARRDGYGYTF
NA	TRBV7-3	TRBJ2-1	TRBD2	TGTGCCAGCAGTCTAGCGGGAGCCTCCTACAATGAGCAGTTCTTC	CASSLAGASYNEQFF
NA	TRBV6-1	TRBJ2-5	NA	TGTGCCAGCAGTGAGGGGTCGGGAGAGACCCAGTACTTC	CASSEGSGETQYF
NA	TRBV2	TRBJ2-5	NA	TGTGCCAGCACCAAGGGGTGGCAAGAGACCCAGTACTTC	CASTKGWQETQYF
NA	TRBV14	TRBJ2-7	TRBD1	TGTGCCAGCAGCCAAGCCCTGACAGGGGCCGAGCAGTACTTC	CASSQALTGAEQYF
NA	TRBV7-9	TRBJ1-2	TRBD1	TGTGCCAGCAGTGCCGGGACAGTGATTAACTATGGCTACACCTTC	CASSAGTVINYGYTF
NA	TRBV6-1	TRBJ2-3	TRBD2	TGTGCCAGCAGTGGACCCAGGGAGGGTTATTACACAGATACGCAGTATTTT	CASSGPREGYYTDTQYF
NA	TRBV6-2/TRBV6-3	TRBJ2-1	NA	TGTGCCAGCAGCCGACCCCTCTGGCGGCAGTTCTTC	CASSRPLWRQFF
NA	TRBV19	TRBJ2-5	TRBD1	TGTGCCAGTAGTTCACCGGGACAGGGGAGGAAGACCCAGTACTTC	CASSSPGQGRKTQYF
NA	TRBV11-2	TRBJ1-1	NA	TGTGCCAGCAGCTCCCTCGGGGTTTTGGACACTGAAGCTTTCTTT	CASSSLGVLDTEAFF
NA	TRBV7-2	TRBJ2-5	TRBD2	TGTGCCAGCAGCCCCAGCGGGGCAGAACAAGAGACCCAGTACTTC	CASSPSGAEQETQYF
NA	TRBV5-1	TRBJ2-5	NA	TGCGCCAGCAGCTTAACAGGGAGGCAAGAGACCCAGTACTTC	CASSLTGRQETQYF
once	TRBV6-5	TRBJ1-1	TRBD1	TGTGCCAGCAGTTACGGGGACAGGGTGAACACTGAAGCTTTCTTT	CASSYGDRVNTEAFF
NA	TRBV6-5	TRBJ1-2	TRBD1	TGTGCCAGCAGTCGGACAGGAAACTATGGCTACACCTTC	CASSRTGNYGYTF
once	TRBV6-2/TRBV6-3	TRBJ2-1	TRBD2	TGTGCCAGCAGCTGGACTAGCGGGAGTTCCAATGAGCAGTTCTTC	CASSWTSGSSNEQFF
NA	TRBV7-3	TRBJ2-3	NA	TGTGCCAGCAGCTTATCCGGGGCGCCCCGGGGCCCGGAAGATACGCAGTATTTT	CASSLSGAPRGPEDTQYF
few	TRBV23-1	TRBJ1-1	TRBD1	TGCGCCAGCGTCAATAGGGGGCCCACTGAAGCTTTCTTT	CASVNRGPTEAFF
NA	TRBV29-1	TRBJ1-1	NA	TGCAGCGTTGAAGATGCCAGGGTTGGTACTGAAGCTTTCTTT	CSVEDARVGTEAFF